The sequence of this T cell receptor (beta chain) was determined in a study of cytomegalovirus exposure and HLA in healthy donors. Study-level points and caveats: An ancestry cluster, one associated with Asian ancestry, reportedly showed fewer N-insertions than the roughly 670-donor mean in a later analysis. Accurate prediction of most subjects' HLA-A and HLA-B alleles from TCR beta sequences was reported.

The PCR was carried out with 60 Vbeta primers and 13 Jbeta primers. Some clones are missing from TCRdb's copy, which holds only in-frame ones; the method was immunoSEQ multiplex PCR. The sample lists about 150,000 clones, more than 70% occurring once. CDR1 MNHEY and CDR2 SMNVEV come from the germline V gene (reference sequence). The trim removed 4 bases at V and 2 bases at J, leaving 14 bases unmatched. The length of the CDR3 is 19 residues. Turning to this clone: What it recognizes is unknown.

This TCR derives from a man younger than 35 in good health and CMV-seropositive. Source material: PBMCs. This chain uses TRBV27 with TRBJ1-5; TRBD1 matches at 10 bases. As DNA, the CDR3 is TGTGCCAGCAGTTCAATTACCCCGACAGGGGGCAAAGGCAATCAGCCCCAGCATTTT. Amino acids: CASSSITPTGGKGNQPQHF.